Following are 9 T cell receptor beta chains from one sample sequenced in a study of beta chain features in type 1 diabetes. Study conclusions and caveats: Type 1 diabetes patients had TCRB CDR3s that were shorter (moderately but significantly so) in all four CD4+ subsets.

The antigens these receptors bind are not known. All of the isolated RNA was reverse transcribed, so expressed TCRB transcripts were sequenced. TCRdb's copy holds only in-frame clones and misses some; the assay was immunoSEQ multiplex PCR. Of around 41,000 clones detected, roughly 70% appear once; the ten largest clones hold over 1.5%. Sequencing was performed on Tregs from blood. The receptors originated from a man aged 30 to 45 with type 1 diabetes. Some clones in this sample may be carry-over from other donors' samples.

This chain connects TRBV7-2 to TRBJ1-2, with D unresolved. The germline V gene encodes CDR1 SGHTA and CDR2 FQGNSA. V gave up 6 bases and J gave up 6 bases, with 14 bases separating them. CDR3 length: 13 residues. The CDR3 protein is CASRGGRTDGYTF. In nucleotides, the CDR3 is TGTGCCAGCAGGGGAGGACGTACTGATGGCTACACCTTC.

This chain joins TRBV29-1 and TRBJ1-1; 7 positions agree with TRBD1. This CDR3 is 12 amino acids long. Losses at the gene ends were 2 bases for V and 3 bases for J; bases not matched to a gene: 0. The germline V gene encodes CDR1 SQVTM and CDR2 ANQGSEA. The CDR3 region is CSVERGHTEAFF. Written as DNA, the CDR3 is TGCAGCGTTGAAAGGGGGCACACTGAAGCTTTCTTT.

V and J are TRBV7-9 and TRBJ2-5; TRBD2 might be the D (6 bases). In germline, CDR1 is SEHNR, CDR2 FQNEAQ (reference sequence). The CDR3 loop spans 13 amino acids. V was pared by 8 bases and J by 0 bases, with 10 bases between. CDR3 sequence: CASAGTNQETQYF. DNA for the CDR3: TGTGCCAGCGCGGGGACGAACCAAGAGACCCAGTACTTC.

This chain uses TRBV10-1 with TRBJ2-1; tentative D call: TRBD2 (6 bases). Looked up from germline, CDR1 is WNHNN and CDR2 is SYGVQD (reference sequence). The CDR3 is 14 residues long. The germline V and J ends were trimmed by 6 bases and 7 bases, with 16 bases remaining between them. DNA for the CDR3: TGCGCCAGCAGCGGTTCGGTAGCGGCGAATGAGCAGTTCTTC. Amino acids: CASSGSVAANEQFF.

The chain couples TRBV18 to TRBJ1-1, with D possibly matching TRBD1 (5 bases). With 3 bases removed from V and 3 bases from J, the gap between germline ends came to 11 bases. This CDR3 comprises 14 residues. Looked up from germline, CDR1 is KGHSH and CDR2 is LQKENI. CDR3: CASSPAAGHTEAFF. The CDR3, as DNA: TGTGCCAGCTCACCGGCGGCAGGGCACACTGAAGCTTTCTTT.

The chain is built from TRBV19 and TRBJ1-1, with D possibly matching TRBD1 (6 bases). Trimming pared 11 bases from V and 6 bases from J, leaving 19 bases between. CDR1 and CDR2 (germline): LNHDA, SQIVND (reference sequence). This CDR3 has 13 residues. The CDR3 spells CAVTGLNTAEAFF. In DNA form, the CDR3 reads TGTGCCGTGACAGGTCTGAACACCGCTGAAGCTTTCTTT.

The rearrangement links TRBV7-2 to TRBJ2-1, with a possible D match to TRBD2 (5 bases). Per the germline V gene, CDR1 is SGHTA and CDR2 is FQGNSA. The CDR3 sequence is 18 residues long. V lost 2 bases and J 5 bases, leaving 22 bases between the germline ends. The CDR3 loop is CASSLLDGVASPDNEQFF. CDR3 DNA sequence: TGTGCCAGCAGCTTATTAGACGGTGTGGCTAGCCCCGACAATGAGCAGTTCTTC.

The CDR3 reads CASSLGTSGGISEQFF. Here the CDR3 DNA reads TGTGCCAGCAGCCTTGGGACTAGCGGGGGGATTAGTGAGCAGTTCTTC. The rearrangement joins TRBV4-2 to TRBJ2-1; 15 nucleotides align to TRBD2. V shed 4 bases, J shed 9 bases, and the junction held 7 bases outside the gene matches. The CDR3 runs 16 residues. Germline CDR1 and CDR2: LGHNA and YNFKEQ.

This clone showed up just once. The V call is TRBV29-1, the J call TRBJ2-1; D is unclear. Germline V gene data show CDR1 as SQVTM and CDR2 as ANQGSEA. The germline V and J ends were trimmed by 4 bases and 6 bases, with 19 bases remaining between them. This CDR3 has 15 amino acids. For the CDR3, the DNA is TGCAGCGTTGGCCCCCTTCCTTACATGGCCAATGAGCAGTTCTTC. Amino acids: CSVGPLPYMANEQFF.